The rows below give T cell receptor beta chains drawn from one sample of a study of vaccination effects on CD4 cells after COVID-19. What these receptors recognize is not known. Method: immunoSEQ multiplex PCR; TCRdb's copy keeps in-frame clones and lacks some. The table lists 70,000 or so clones, roughly 79% of them singletons. Material: CD4+ T cells from PBMCs cultured with SARS-CoV-2 spike peptides, obtained before COVID-19 vaccination. Receptor source: a human donor who received a COVID-19 vaccine. CDR3s include the opening cysteine and the closing phenylalanine or tryptophan. D genes are given only for firm matches. Only part of the rows carry a size: once, few, many, or a class if the clone is expanded.

cdr3_nt	cdr3_aa	j_call	d_call	v_call	clone_size
TGTGCCAGTAGTGTCCTGACAGGGGGGGAGGAAAAACTGTTTTTT	CASSVLTGGEEKLFF	TRBJ1-4	TRBD1	TRBV19	-
TGTGCCAGCAGTCCGATCGGAAACACCATATATTTT	CASSPIGNTIYF	TRBJ1-3	-	TRBV28	-
TGTGCCAGCAGCCAAGATCAGGATCAGCCCCAGCATTTT	CASSQDQDQPQHF	TRBJ1-5	-	TRBV3-1/TRBV3-2	-
TGCGCCAGCAGCTTAAACCAAGAGACCCAGTACTTC	CASSLNQETQYF	TRBJ2-5	-	TRBV5-1	-
TGTGCCAGCAGTCCCGGGACCCTTAACGCCGGGGAGCTGTTTTTT	CASSPGTLNAGELFF	TRBJ2-2	-	TRBV5-5	-
TGCGCCAGCTCACCACTATCGGGAAGGAGCACAGATACGCAGTATTTT	CASSPLSGRSTDTQYF	TRBJ2-3	-	TRBV18	once
TGTGCCAGTAGCCGGACAGAGCGGGCGATAAATTCACCCCTCCACTTT	CASSRTERAINSPLHF	TRBJ1-6	-	TRBV19	-
TGTGCCAGCAGCGTCATAGCGGCTAGCACAGATACGCAGTATTTT	CASSVIAASTDTQYF	TRBJ2-3	-	TRBV9	-
TGTGCCAGCAGTTACTCGTCTCGGGGCAATCAGCCCCAGCATTTT	CASSYSSRGNQPQHF	TRBJ1-5	-	TRBV6-2/TRBV6-3	-
TGCGCCAGCAGCCAAGGATTTGGAGGACAAGGAAACACCATATATTTT	CASSQGFGGQGNTIYF	TRBJ1-3	-	TRBV4-3	-
TGTGCCAGCTCACCTGACAGGGCTCTTGGCTACACCTTC	CASSPDRALGYTF	TRBJ1-2	TRBD1	TRBV18	few
TGTGCCAGCAGTTACAGCAGGGGCTCTAACTATGGCTACACCTTC	CASSYSRGSNYGYTF	TRBJ1-2	-	TRBV6-6	-
TGTGCCAGCAGACCGGGACAGGGGGCGATTGGGGCCAACGTCCTGACTTTC	CASRPGQGAIGANVLTF	TRBJ2-6	TRBD1	TRBV7-3	-
TGTGCCAGCAGCCAAGCAGGCAACTATGGCTACACCTTC	CASSQAGNYGYTF	TRBJ1-2	-	TRBV4-2	-
TGTGCCAGCTCACCACAGGGACAGGGAATCAGTAGCAATCAGCCCCAGCATTTT	CASSPQGQGISSNQPQHF	TRBJ1-5	TRBD1	TRBV18	-
TGTGCCACCAGCAGAGATCGTGGAGTCTCTGGAAACACCATATATTTT	CATSRDRGVSGNTIYF	TRBJ1-3	-	TRBV15	-
TGTGCCAGCAGCGTGGGGGCAGGGGAGACCCAGTACTTC	CASSVGAGETQYF	TRBJ2-5	-	TRBV7-3	-
TGCAGCGCCCTTGGGCAGGGCGGCCAGCCCCAGCATTTT	CSALGQGGQPQHF	TRBJ1-5	-	TRBV29-1	few
TGTGCCAGCAGTGAGGCAAGGGCGGTCTATGGCTACACCTTC	CASSEARAVYGYTF	TRBJ1-2	-	TRBV6-1	-
TGTGCCACCAGTGATCCTCAACCGGGGGAAACAGATACGCAGTATTTT	CATSDPQPGETDTQYF	TRBJ2-3	-	TRBV24-1	-
TGCAGCGGGGGGGGAGGGACAGTGAACACCGGGGAGCTGTTTTTT	CSGGGGTVNTGELFF	TRBJ2-2	-	TRBV29-1	-
TGTGCCACCAGTGAAGCGGCGGGGGGTAGCACAGATACGCAGTATTTT	CATSEAAGGSTDTQYF	TRBJ2-3	TRBD2	TRBV24-1	-
TGCAGCGTCGTGGACAGGAGGGCTTTCTTT	CSVVDRRAFF	TRBJ1-1	TRBD1	TRBV29-1	few
TGTGCCAGCAGCGTAACCCCATCTGGGCAGGGAGGGTACAATGAGCAGTTCTTC	CASSVTPSGQGGYNEQFF	TRBJ2-1	TRBD2	TRBV9	-
TGTGCCAGCAGCTTAGCCGGGACGGATGTTAATGAGCAGTTCTTC	CASSLAGTDVNEQFF	TRBJ2-1	-	TRBV7-8	-
TGTGCCAGCAGCCCTGGGACAGGGGTAGGTTCACCCCTCCACTTT	CASSPGTGVGSPLHF	TRBJ1-6	TRBD1	TRBV28	-
TGTGCCAGCAGCTTACAGACAGGGGCGCAAGAGACCCAGTACTTC	CASSLQTGAQETQYF	TRBJ2-5	TRBD1	TRBV7-7	-
TGTGCCAGCAGTTCTCCAACGAGCACTGAAGCTTTCTTT	CASSSPTSTEAFF	TRBJ1-1	-	TRBV6-2/TRBV6-3	-
TGTGCCAGCAGACTCGACCTAGAGACCCAGTACTTC	CASRLDLETQYF	TRBJ2-5	-	TRBV6-5	-
TGCGCCAGCAGCTATTCCTCGTTAGGGGCGAGTGAAAAACTGTTTTTT	CASSYSSLGASEKLFF	TRBJ1-4	-	TRBV5-1	-
TGCGCCAGCAGCTTGGAGCCGACAGGGGGCGGGAGGGCTTTCTTT	CASSLEPTGGGRAFF	TRBJ1-1	TRBD1	TRBV5-1	-
TGTGCCAGCAGCTCGGGACAGGGATCTGGGGCCAACGTCCTGACTTTC	CASSSGQGSGANVLTF	TRBJ2-6	TRBD1	TRBV7-9	-
TGTGCCTGGAGTGTGGGACTCGGCCAGCCCCAGCATTTT	CAWSVGLGQPQHF	TRBJ1-5	-	TRBV30	few
TGTGCCACCAGGGGACAGGGCGGCAATCAGCCCCAGCATTTT	CATRGQGGNQPQHF	TRBJ1-5	TRBD1	TRBV24-1	-
TGTGCCTGGACTGGCAGGGCTGAGACCCAGTACTTC	CAWTGRAETQYF	TRBJ2-5	-	TRBV30	-
TGCGCCAGCAGCGGGGGACAGGGTCTCTCTGGAAACACCATATATTTT	CASSGGQGLSGNTIYF	TRBJ1-3	TRBD1	TRBV5-1	-
TGTGCCAGCAGCAGACGGGCGGGCGACTATGGCTACACCTTC	CASSRRAGDYGYTF	TRBJ1-2	-	TRBV7-9	-
TGTGCCTGGAGTGAAGGTTCTAGCGGGGTCACAGATACGCAGTATTTT	CAWSEGSSGVTDTQYF	TRBJ2-3	TRBD2	TRBV30	-
TGTGCCAGCAGTCGGACTCCCGGGGGGCAAGAGACCCAGTACTTC	CASSRTPGGQETQYF	TRBJ2-5	TRBD2	TRBV27	-
TGTGCCACCGCCAGGGTCGACACTGAAGCTTTCTTT	CATARVDTEAFF	TRBJ1-1	-	TRBV7-2	-
TGTGCCAGCAGCTCCGGACAGCAAAGAGATACGCAGTATTTT	CASSSGQQRDTQYF	TRBJ2-3	-	TRBV5-4	-
TGTGCCAGCCCCGGAAACACCATATATTTT	CASPGNTIYF	TRBJ1-3	-	TRBV7-3	-
TGTGCCAGTAGTATAGCGTTGCTGAACTATGGCTACACCTTC	CASSIALLNYGYTF	TRBJ1-2	-	TRBV19	-
TGTGCCAGCTCACCGGAACAGGGGCGGAATCAGCCCCAGCATTTT	CASSPEQGRNQPQHF	TRBJ1-5	TRBD1	TRBV18	once
TGTGCCTGGAGTTCGCGACAGGGTAGAAGCTACACCTTC	CAWSSRQGRSYTF	TRBJ1-2	TRBD1	TRBV30	once
TGTGCCAGCAGTGAGGGGCTGGTGGCTGGAAACACCATATATTTT	CASSEGLVAGNTIYF	TRBJ1-3	-	TRBV6-1	few
TGTGCCAGCTCACTCGGGTCCGACGGTACCCTCCACTTT	CASSLGSDGTLHF	TRBJ1-6	-	TRBV18	-
TGTGCCAGTAGTCCTCGGCGGGCTGAAGCTTTCTTT	CASSPRRAEAFF	TRBJ1-1	-	TRBV19	-
TGTGCCTGGAGTGTACCCCCTGGATGGGCCGGGGAGCTGTTTTTT	CAWSVPPGWAGELFF	TRBJ2-2	-	TRBV30	once
TGTGCCAGTAGTATAAACAGGGGGAACACCGGGGAGCTGTTTTTT	CASSINRGNTGELFF	TRBJ2-2	TRBD1	TRBV19	-
TGTGCCCCCGCACAGCGGGGGGATACAGATACGCAGTATTTT	CAPAQRGDTDTQYF	TRBJ2-3	TRBD2	TRBV7-2	-
TGTGCCAGCAGCTTGGAGGGCAGGAACACTGAAGCTTTCTTT	CASSLEGRNTEAFF	TRBJ1-1	-	TRBV5-5	-
TGTGCCATCCTCAGAGACGGGGGAAACACTGAAGCTTTCTTT	CAILRDGGNTEAFF	TRBJ1-1	-	TRBV10-3	few
TGTGCCAGTAGTATTTCTCTGGGATCTAACTATGGCTACACCTTC	CASSISLGSNYGYTF	TRBJ1-2	-	TRBV19	-
TGTGCCACCAGTGCGGGTCTAAATCAGCCCCAGCATTTT	CATSAGLNQPQHF	TRBJ1-5	-	TRBV24-1	-
TGCGCCAGCAGCGCCGGGTACCAAGAGACCCAGTACTTC	CASSAGYQETQYF	TRBJ2-5	-	TRBV4-3	-
TGTGCCAGCAGCGAGGGTGCAACTAATGAAAAACTGTTTTTT	CASSEGATNEKLFF	TRBJ1-4	-	TRBV9	-
TGTGCCAGTCTGAACAGGAACACTGAAGCTTTCTTT	CASLNRNTEAFF	TRBJ1-1	-	TRBV19	-
TGTGCCAGCAGCTCCGAGAGGGACACAGATACGCAGTATTTT	CASSSERDTDTQYF	TRBJ2-3	-	TRBV5-4	-
TGTGCCAGCAGCCATGGGGGGCACACAGATACGCAGTATTTT	CASSHGGHTDTQYF	TRBJ2-3	-	TRBV3-1/TRBV3-2	-